This TCR beta chain was identified in a study of blood T cell repertoires in COVID-19 (dated by TCRdb to between 2020 and 2021). For the study in its entirety: Collaborator samples came from the United States, Italy and Spain and covered acute and convalescent phases of COVID-19. Subjects who had been exposed to COVID-19, were actively infected with it, or had recovered from it provided the deeply sampled blood TCRbeta repertoires that made up the dataset. The prospective study material was composed of cDNA or gDNA derived from T cells, B-cell-depleted T cells, or PBMCs. Where available, HLA class I and class II types were obtained from metadata supplied by the sample provider rather than from assay-based typing. The samples were drawn from the first 160 participants of the ongoing ImmuneRACE study and from 1,254 subjects provided by 6 global collaborators. The repertoires were made available in a free public database intended to serve as a resource for research on the immune response to SARS-CoV-2. A de-identified subject ID, COVID-19 status, age in years and sex were almost always included in the sample metadata. Beyond this particular receptor, the publication reports: How much clinical and demographic metadata was included differed by source and by participant, and the metadata was provided uncurated.

As encoded in the germline V gene, CDR1 is SGHRS while CDR2 is YFSETQ. The CDR3 runs 14 amino acids, cysteine and phenylalanine included. CDR3 DNA only is kept here, 42 bases in frame from base 1. Trimmed from V: 4 bases; trimmed from J: 5 bases; junction bases lacking a gene match: 4. Each collaborating institution followed its own protocols to collect whole blood in K2EDTA tubes. For TCRbeta analysis, collaborator samples were shipped as frozen whole blood, as isolated PBMCs, or as DNA extracted from either sample type. TCRbeta CDR3 regions were amplified from genomic DNA by means of the immunoSEQ Assay, a bias-controlled multiplex PCR. On the study's bioinformatics: The number of nucleated cells in each sample was estimated by amplification of reference gene primers within the assay. To quantify the absolute abundance of each unique TCRbeta CDR3 rearrangement, sequence reads were collapsed and filtered. For each sample, productive Simpson clonality was calculated as the square root of Simpson's diversity index over productive rearrangements. The immuneACCESS repertoire file appears here via TCRdb, limited to in-frame rearrangements. These files lack a portion of the clones; in checked studies, under half of the deficit traces to unresolved V genes, and the cause of the others is not known. V, J and clone size are taken as reported in that table, and D and trimming were inferred from the DNA itself. The sample contains over 50,000 clones, about 82% of them found a single time. The ten biggest clones cover around 11% of the sample.

For this clone: Its target antigen remains unknown. No base-level quality is on record; no much larger clone is a single base apart.

The receptor chain draws on TRBV5-1 and TRBJ2-7, with 12 middle bases fitting TRBD2. The TCR comes from a man aged 70-80 years with active COVID-19. Sequenced sample: peripheral blood. The sequence in DNA is TGCGCCAGCAGCCAGACTAGCGGGGGCCACGAGCAGTACTTC. It is translated as CASSQTSGGHEQYF. The full variable domain, with segments outside the CDR3 supplied by the reference TRBV5-1 and TRBJ2-7 proteins, appears as KAGVTQTPRYLIKTRGQQVTLSCSPISGHRSVSWYQQTPGQGLQFLFEYFSETQRNKGNFPGRFSGRQFSNSRSEMNVSTLELGDSALYLCASSQTSGGHEQYFGPGTRLTVT.